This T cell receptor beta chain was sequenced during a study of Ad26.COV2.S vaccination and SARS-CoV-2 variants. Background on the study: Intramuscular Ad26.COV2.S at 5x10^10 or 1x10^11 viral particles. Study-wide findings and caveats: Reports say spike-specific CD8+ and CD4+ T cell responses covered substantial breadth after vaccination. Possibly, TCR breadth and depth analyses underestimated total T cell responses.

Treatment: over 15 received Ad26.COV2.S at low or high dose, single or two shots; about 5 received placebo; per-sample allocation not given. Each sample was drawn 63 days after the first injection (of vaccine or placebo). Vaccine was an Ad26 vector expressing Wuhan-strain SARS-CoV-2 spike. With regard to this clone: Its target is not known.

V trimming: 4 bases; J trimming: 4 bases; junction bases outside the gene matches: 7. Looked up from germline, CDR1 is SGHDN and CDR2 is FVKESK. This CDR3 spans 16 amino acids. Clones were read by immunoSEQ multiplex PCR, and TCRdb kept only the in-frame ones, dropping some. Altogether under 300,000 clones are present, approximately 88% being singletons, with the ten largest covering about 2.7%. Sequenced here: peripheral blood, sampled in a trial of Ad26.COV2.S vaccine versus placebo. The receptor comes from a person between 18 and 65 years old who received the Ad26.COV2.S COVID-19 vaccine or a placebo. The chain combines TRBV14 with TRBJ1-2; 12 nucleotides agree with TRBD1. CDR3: CASSPGQGALVYGYTF. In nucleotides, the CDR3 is TGTGCCAGCAGCCCGGGACAGGGGGCTCTCGTCTATGGCTACACCTTC.